This TCR beta chain was sequenced during a study of T cell responses to AZD1222 COVID-19 vaccine. Notes on the study in general: Donors were chiefly white British, with a greater number of females, and clonal diversity was perhaps underestimated. Only five to seven AZD1222 recipients were seropositive at baseline. Nearly half of spike-specific TCRs reportedly target variant regions that are unmutated in the B.1.351 and B.1.1.7 variants. Increased Spike-specific TCR breadth and depth were observed after two AZD1222 doses.

Here immunoSEQ multiplex PCR was the method, and the copy in TCRdb shows in-frame clones only, minus some. The table records 100,000 to 120,000 clones, about nine tenths of them present only once. This clone was found once. What it binds is not known. Losses at the gene ends were 6 bases for V and 0 bases for J; bases not matched to a gene: 8. The CDR3 spans 17 residues. Germline CDR1 is MDHEN and CDR2 is SYDVKM. Sample: peripheral blood, taken 28 days after the second AZD1222 dose. This chain links TRBV28 with TRBJ1-6; 7 bases align to TRBD1. The receptor was isolated from an adult who received the AZD1222 COVID-19 vaccine. The CDR3: CASSPGTASSYNSPLHF. For the CDR3, the DNA is TGTGCCAGCAGCCCCGGGACAGCGAGCTCCTATAATTCACCCCTCCACTTT.